This T cell receptor beta chain was identified during a study of spatial heterogeneity in lung cancer (dated by TCRdb to the late 2010s). Background on the whole study: The donors were about 65 patients from the lung TRACERx cohort who had early-stage, untreated non-small cell lung cancer. At surgery, 200 or so tumor regions, 64 matched nontumor lung samples and fewer than 60 PBMC samples were TCR-sequenced for both alpha and beta chains. Beta-chain transcripts were consistently detected in greater numbers than alpha-chain transcripts, which likely reflected higher beta-chain transcript abundance. TCR alpha and beta repertoires were quantitatively compared across multiple tumor regions, matched nontumor lung and blood in non-small cell lung cancer. The study linked features of the TCR repertoire to counts of nonsynonymous mutations, which were determined by whole-exome sequencing of tumor tissue. Follow-up PBMC samples were sequenced whenever available, with the median time to follow-up being around 2 years after resection. In the raw uncorrected reads, each unique combination of TCR and UMI appeared on average more than ten times. The investigation overall reported the following: Ubiquitous expanded tumor TCRs were found in blood more often at tumor resection than at routine follow-up. Only approximately 13 patients were included in the comparisons of baseline and follow-up blood repertoires. Confirming at a functional level the hypothesis that regional TCRs recognize regional mutations was considered to require additional single-cell paired TCR alpha and beta sequencing.

CDR1 and CDR2 are drawn from the germline V gene: SGHRS, YFSETQ. CDR3 length: 14 amino acids, cysteine to phenylalanine. Of the read, only the CDR3 DNA is kept; its 42 bases are in frame from base 1. V is pared back by 4 bases and J by 3 bases, with 14 bases lying between the germline termini. A word on this clonotype: Its antigen is unknown. No base quality values were provided; no much bigger clone lies one nucleotide off.

What this sample's time point label stands for: blood at routine non-recurrence follow-up after resection. Whole RNA extracted from tumor and nontumor lung tissue, or from cryopreserved PBMC samples, was used for TCR sequencing without cell sorting. Patients were selected for TCR sequencing only if sufficient RNA was available from at least two tumor regions. The library was obtained by 5' RACE. TCRdb records NextSeq 500 as the sequencer. To allow correction of PCR and sequencing errors, the TCR library protocol tagged every TCR cDNA molecule with a unique molecular identifier. As for how the authors treated the data: TCR identification, UMI-based error correction and CDR3 extraction were all carried out with Decombinator tools. TCRs above a frequency of 2 per 1,000, corresponding to the top 1% of the tumor frequency distribution, were defined as expanded. Renyi diversity was calculated using the R vegan package after each repertoire was subsampled 100 times to 5,000 TCRs. CDR3 similarity networks were built from amino acid triplet string-kernel similarity, with CDR3s being connected when pairwise similarity was above 0.82. The public reads were reanalyzed by TCRdb: fastp trimming at Q25, MiXCR alignment, in-frame beta chains only. Rows merge per CDR3 protein into single entries with the most common DNA and genes. The V and J calls come from TCRdb's annotation, not from the publication. The sample has just over 70,000 distinct CDR3 sequences on record, over 7% of them singletons. The ten biggest clones cover 1.5% to 2% of the sample.

The receptor was isolated from a female donor with early-stage non-small cell lung cancer. The chain is assembled from TRBV5-1 and TRBJ2-7, with TRBD2 perhaps the D gene, on 5 matching bases. Sequencing used PBMCs, obtained at follow-up. The base sequence is TGCGCCAGCAGCATTAGCGCCCAATTCTACGAGCAGTACTTC. This sequence encodes CASSISAQFYEQYF.